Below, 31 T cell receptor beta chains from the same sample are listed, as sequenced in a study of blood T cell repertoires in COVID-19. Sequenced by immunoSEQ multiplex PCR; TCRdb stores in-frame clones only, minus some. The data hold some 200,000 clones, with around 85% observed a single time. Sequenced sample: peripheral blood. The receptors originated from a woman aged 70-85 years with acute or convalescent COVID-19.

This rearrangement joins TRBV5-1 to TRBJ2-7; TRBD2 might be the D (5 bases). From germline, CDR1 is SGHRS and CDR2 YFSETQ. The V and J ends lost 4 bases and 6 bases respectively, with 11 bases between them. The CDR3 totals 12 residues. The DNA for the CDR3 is TGCGCCAGCAGCCCCCCCAGCGGCGAGCAGTACTTC. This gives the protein CASSPPSGEQYF.

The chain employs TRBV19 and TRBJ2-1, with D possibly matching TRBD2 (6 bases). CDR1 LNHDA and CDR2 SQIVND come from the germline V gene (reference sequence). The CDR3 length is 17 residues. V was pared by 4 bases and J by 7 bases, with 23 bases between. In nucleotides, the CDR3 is TGTGCCAGTAGTACCCTCCCGGTGGCGGGAAGAGGGAATGAGCAGTTCTTC. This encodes CASSTLPVAGRGNEQFF.

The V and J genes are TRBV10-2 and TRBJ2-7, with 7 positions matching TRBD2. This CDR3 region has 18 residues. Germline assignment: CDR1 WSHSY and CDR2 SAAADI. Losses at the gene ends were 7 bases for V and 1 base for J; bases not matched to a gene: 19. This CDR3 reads CASTLTSSSAGVSYEQYF. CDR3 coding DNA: TGCGCCAGCACTCTGACCTCCTCTTCGGCGGGGGTATCCTACGAGCAGTACTTC.

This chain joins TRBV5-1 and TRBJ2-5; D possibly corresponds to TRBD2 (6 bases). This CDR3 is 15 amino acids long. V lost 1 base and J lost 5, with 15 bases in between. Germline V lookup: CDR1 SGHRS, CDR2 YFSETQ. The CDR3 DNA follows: TGCGCCAGCAGCTTGACCCTTCGGGGGAGTGAGACCCAGTACTTC. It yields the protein CASSLTLRGSETQYF.

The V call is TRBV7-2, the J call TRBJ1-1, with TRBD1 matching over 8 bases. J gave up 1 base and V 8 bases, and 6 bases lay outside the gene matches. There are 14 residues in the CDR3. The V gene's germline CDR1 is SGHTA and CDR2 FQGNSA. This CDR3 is CASAYRGTNTEAFF. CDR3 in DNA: TGTGCCAGCGCGTACAGGGGGACGAACACTGAAGCTTTCTTT.

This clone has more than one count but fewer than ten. The CDR3 here is CASSFGTGVSQPQHF. CDR3 nucleotide sequence: TGTGCCAGCAGCTTTGGGACAGGGGTGAGTCAGCCCCAGCATTTT. The chain links TRBV7-9 to TRBJ1-5; 10 bases line up with TRBD1. Germline V gene data show CDR1 as SEHNR and CDR2 as FQNEAQ (reference sequence). This CDR3 has 15 residues. V lost 3 bases, J lost 6 bases, and 5 bases stayed unmatched. The whole variable domain, remainder taken from reference TRBV7-9 and TRBJ1-5, is DTGVSQNPRHKITKRGQNVTFRCDPISEHNRLYWYRQTLGQGPEFLTYFQNEAQLEKSRLLSDRFSAERPKGSFSTLEIQRTEQGDSAMYLCASSFGTGVSQPQHFGDGTRLSIL.

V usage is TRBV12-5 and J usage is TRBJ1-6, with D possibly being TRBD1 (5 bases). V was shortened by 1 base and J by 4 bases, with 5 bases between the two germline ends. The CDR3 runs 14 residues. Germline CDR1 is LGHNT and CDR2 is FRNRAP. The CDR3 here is CASGLGQYNSPLHF. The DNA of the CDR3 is TGTGCTAGTGGTTTGGGACAGTATAATTCACCCCTCCACTTT.

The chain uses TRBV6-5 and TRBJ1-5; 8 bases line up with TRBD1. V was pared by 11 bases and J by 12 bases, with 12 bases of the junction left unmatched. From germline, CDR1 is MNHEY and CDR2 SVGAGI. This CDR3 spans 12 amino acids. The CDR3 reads CASLDRVGLQHF. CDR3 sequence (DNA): TGTGCCTCACTGGACAGGGTAGGCCTCCAGCATTTT.

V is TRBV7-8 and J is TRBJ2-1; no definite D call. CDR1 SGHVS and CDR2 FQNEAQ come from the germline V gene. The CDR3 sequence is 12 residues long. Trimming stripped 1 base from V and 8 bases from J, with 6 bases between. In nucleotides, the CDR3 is TGTGCCAGCAGCTTAGGACATGATGAGCAGTTCTTC. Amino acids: CASSLGHDEQFF.

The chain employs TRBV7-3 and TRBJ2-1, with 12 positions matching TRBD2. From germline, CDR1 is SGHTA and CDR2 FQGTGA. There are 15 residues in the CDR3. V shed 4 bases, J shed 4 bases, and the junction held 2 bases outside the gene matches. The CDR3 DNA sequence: TGTGCCAGCAGCTCTAGCGGGAGGGCGTACAATGAGCAGTTCTTC. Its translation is CASSSSGRAYNEQFF.

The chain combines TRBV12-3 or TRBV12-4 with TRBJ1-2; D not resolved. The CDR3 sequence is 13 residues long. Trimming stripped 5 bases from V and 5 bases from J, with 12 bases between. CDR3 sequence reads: CASSPLPGYGYTF. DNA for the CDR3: TGTGCCAGCAGTCCCCTCCCGGGTTATGGCTACACCTTC.

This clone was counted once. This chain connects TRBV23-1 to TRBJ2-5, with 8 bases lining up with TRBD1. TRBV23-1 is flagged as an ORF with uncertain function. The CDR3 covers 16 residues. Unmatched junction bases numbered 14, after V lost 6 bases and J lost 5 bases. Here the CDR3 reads CASSPRFSGGAETQYF. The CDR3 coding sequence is TGCGCCAGCAGCCCCCGTTTTTCAGGGGGCGCGGAGACCCAGTACTTC.

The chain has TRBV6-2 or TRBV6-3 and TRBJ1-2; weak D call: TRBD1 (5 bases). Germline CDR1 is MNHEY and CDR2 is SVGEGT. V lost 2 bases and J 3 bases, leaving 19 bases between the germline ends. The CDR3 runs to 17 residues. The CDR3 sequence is CASSYGTGLGMYYGYTF. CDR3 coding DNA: TGTGCCAGCAGTTACGGAACAGGTCTTGGAATGTACTATGGCTACACCTTC.

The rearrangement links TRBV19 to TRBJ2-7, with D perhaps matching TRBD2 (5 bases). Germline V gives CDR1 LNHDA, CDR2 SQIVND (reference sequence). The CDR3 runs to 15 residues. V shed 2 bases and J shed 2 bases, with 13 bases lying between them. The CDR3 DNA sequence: TGTGCCAGTAGTATAACTGAGGGCCGGACCTACGAGCAGTACTTC. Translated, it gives CASSITEGRTYEQYF. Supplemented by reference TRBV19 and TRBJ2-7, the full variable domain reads DGGITQSPKYLFRKEGQNVTLSCEQNLNHDAMYWYRQDPGQGLRLIYYSQIVNDFQKGDIAEGYSVSREKKESFPLTVTSAQKNPTAFYLCASSITEGRTYEQYFGPGTRLTVT.

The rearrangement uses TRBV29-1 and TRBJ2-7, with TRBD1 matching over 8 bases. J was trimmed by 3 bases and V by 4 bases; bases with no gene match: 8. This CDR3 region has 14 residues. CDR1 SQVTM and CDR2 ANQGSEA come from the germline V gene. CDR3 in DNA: TGCAGCGTTGTGGATCCAGGGACAGGCTACGAGCAGTACTTC. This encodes CSVVDPGTGYEQYF.

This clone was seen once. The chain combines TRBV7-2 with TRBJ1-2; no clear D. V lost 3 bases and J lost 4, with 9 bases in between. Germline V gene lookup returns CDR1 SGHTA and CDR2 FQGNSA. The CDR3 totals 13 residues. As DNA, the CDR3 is TGTGCCAGCAGCTTGGCCAACAGCTATGGCTACACCTTC. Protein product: CASSLANSYGYTF.

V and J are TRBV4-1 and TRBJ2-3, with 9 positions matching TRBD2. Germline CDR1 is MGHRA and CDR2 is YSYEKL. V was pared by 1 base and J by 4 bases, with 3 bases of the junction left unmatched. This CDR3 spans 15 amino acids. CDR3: CASSQASGKSDTQYF. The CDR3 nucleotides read TGCGCCAGCAGCCAAGCTAGCGGGAAGTCAGATACGCAGTATTTT.

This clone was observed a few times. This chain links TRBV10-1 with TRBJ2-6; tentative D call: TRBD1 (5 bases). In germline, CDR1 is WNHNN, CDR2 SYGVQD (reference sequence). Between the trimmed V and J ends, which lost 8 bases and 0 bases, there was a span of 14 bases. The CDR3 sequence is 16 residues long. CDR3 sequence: CASGHGSPSGANVLTF. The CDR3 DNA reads TGCGCCAGCGGACACGGATCGCCCTCTGGGGCCAACGTCCTGACTTTC.

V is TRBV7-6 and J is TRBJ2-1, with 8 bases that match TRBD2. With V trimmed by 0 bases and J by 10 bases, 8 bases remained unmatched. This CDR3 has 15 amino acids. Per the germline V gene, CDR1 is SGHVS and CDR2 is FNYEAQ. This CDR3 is CASSLALIAGREQFF. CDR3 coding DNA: TGTGCCAGCAGCTTAGCGCTAATAGCGGGACGGGAGCAGTTCTTC.

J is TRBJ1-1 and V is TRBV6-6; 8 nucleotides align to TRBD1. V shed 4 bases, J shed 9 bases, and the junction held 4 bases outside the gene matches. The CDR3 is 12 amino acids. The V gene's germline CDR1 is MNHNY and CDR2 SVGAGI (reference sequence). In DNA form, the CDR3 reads TGTGCCAGCAGTTGGGGACAGGCTCAAGCTTTCTTT. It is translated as CASSWGQAQAFF.

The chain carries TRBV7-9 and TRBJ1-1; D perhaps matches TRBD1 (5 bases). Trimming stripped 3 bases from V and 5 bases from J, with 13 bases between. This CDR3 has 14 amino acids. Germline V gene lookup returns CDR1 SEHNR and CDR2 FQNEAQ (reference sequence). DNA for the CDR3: TGTGCCAGCAGCTTTTCAGGGCGAGAAACTGAAGCTTTCTTT. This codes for CASSFSGRETEAFF.

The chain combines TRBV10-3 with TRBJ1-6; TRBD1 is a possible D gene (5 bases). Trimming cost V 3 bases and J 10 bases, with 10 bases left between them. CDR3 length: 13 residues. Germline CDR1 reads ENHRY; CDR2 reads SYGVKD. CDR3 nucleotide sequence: TGTGCCATCAGTGACAGGGTTGGCTCACCCCTCCACTTT. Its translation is CAISDRVGSPLHF.

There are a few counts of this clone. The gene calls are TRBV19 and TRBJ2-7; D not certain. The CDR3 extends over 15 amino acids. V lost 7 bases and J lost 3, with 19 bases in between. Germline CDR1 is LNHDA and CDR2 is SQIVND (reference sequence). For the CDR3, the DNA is TGTGCCAGTAAACCAACAGCAACCGGCCTCTACGAGCAGTACTTC. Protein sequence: CASKPTATGLYEQYF.

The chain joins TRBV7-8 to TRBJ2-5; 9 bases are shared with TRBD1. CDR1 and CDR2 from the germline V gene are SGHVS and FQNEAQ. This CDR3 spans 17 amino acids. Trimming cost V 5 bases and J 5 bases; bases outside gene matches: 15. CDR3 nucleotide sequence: TGTGCCAGCAGCCTTCTAACAGGGGGCGCCGAATGGGAGACCCAGTACTTC. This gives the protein CASSLLTGGAEWETQYF. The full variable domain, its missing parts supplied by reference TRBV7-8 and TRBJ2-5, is GAGVSQSPRYKVAKRGQDVALRCDPISGHVSLFWYQQALGQGPEFLTYFQNEAQLDKSGLPSDRFFAERPEGSVSTLKIQRTQQEDSAVYLCASSLLTGGAEWETQYFGPGTRLLVL.

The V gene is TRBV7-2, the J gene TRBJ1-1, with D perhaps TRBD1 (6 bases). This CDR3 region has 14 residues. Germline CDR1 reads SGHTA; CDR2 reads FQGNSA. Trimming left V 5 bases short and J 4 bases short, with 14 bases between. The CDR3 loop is CASSQGRGSTEAFF. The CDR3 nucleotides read TGTGCCAGCAGCCAGGGGAGGGGGAGCACTGAAGCTTTCTTT.

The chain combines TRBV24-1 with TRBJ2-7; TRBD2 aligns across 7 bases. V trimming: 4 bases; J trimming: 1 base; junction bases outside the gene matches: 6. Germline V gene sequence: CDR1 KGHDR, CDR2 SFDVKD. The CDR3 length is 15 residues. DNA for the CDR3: TGTGCCACCAGTGACGGCGGGGGTAGTTCCTACGAGCAGTACTTC. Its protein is CATSDGGGSSYEQYF.

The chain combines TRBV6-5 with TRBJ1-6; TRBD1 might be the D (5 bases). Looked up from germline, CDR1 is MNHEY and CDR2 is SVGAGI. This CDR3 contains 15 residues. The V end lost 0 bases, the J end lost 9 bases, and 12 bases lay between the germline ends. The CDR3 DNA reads TGTGCCAGCAGTTACTCCCGACAGAAGGGTTCACCCCTCCACTTT. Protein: CASSYSRQKGSPLHF.

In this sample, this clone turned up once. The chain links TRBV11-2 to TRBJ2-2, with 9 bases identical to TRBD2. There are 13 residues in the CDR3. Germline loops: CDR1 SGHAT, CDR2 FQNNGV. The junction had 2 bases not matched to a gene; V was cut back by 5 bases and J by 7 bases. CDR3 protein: CASSLSGSGELFF. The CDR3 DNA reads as TGTGCCAGCAGCCTTAGCGGGAGCGGGGAGCTGTTTTTT. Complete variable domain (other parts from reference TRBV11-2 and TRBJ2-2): EAGVAQSPRYKIIEKRQSVAFWCNPISGHATLYWYQQILGQGPKLLIQFQNNGVVDDSQLPKDRFSAERLKGVDSTLKIQPAKLEDSAVYLCASSLSGSGELFFGEGSRLTVL.

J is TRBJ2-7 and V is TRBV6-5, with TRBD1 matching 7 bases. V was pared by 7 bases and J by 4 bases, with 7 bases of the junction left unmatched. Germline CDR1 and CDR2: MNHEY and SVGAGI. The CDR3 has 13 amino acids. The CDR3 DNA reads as TGTGCCAGCACGGCAGGGGGAGTTTACGAGCAGTACTTC. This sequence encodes CASTAGGVYEQYF.

The CDR3 nucleotides are TGTGCTAGTGCCGTCGGGGATTATAATTCACCCCTCCACTTT. Amino acid sequence: CASAVGDYNSPLHF. The chain employs TRBV12-5 and TRBJ1-6, with D unclear. This CDR3 is built from 14 residues. The germline gives CDR1 LGHNT, CDR2 FRNRAP. The V and J ends lost 7 bases and 4 bases respectively, with 11 bases between them.

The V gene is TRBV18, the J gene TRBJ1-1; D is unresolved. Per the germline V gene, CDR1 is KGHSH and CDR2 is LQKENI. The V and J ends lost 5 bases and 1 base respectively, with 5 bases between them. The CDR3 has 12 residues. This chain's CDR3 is CASSTANTEAFF. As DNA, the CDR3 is TGTGCCAGCTCAACAGCGAACACTGAAGCTTTCTTT.